The entry below describes one T cell receptor (beta chain). Antigen specificity is unknown. These data are taken from a study of T cell responses to AZD1222 COVID-19 vaccine. Study results and limitations: Compared with day 0, the breadth and depth of the Spike-specific TCR repertoire rose significantly after two doses of AZD1222. Repertoire sampling happened only post peak T cell response.

Method: immunoSEQ multiplex PCR; TCRdb's copy keeps in-frame clones and lacks some. The sample shows about 78,000 clones, roughly 80% of them seen only once. The TCR sequence derives from an adult in good health. Sample: peripheral blood, taken on day 0 of AZD1222 vaccination.

CDR3 nucleotides: TGTGCCAGCAGTTTAGCAGGGGGGAGCAATCAGCCCCAGCATTTT. Translation gives CASSLAGGSNQPQHF. The chain carries TRBV27 and TRBJ1-5; 7 nucleotides line up with TRBD1. This CDR3 contains 15 residues. The V gene end was trimmed by 2 bases and the J gene end by 1 base; junction bases not matched to a gene: 2. CDR1 and CDR2 from the germline V gene are MNHEY and SMNVEV (reference sequence).